This TCR beta chain was sequenced during a study of shared clonotypes between healthy human individuals. The CDR3 is made up of 14 amino acids. Looked up from germline, CDR1 is MGHDK and CDR2 is SYGVNS. For this clone: Its antigen is not identified.

Each sorted subset replicate got 200 ng genomic DNA, about 33,000 genomes. Measured with immunoSEQ multiplex PCR; TCRdb has only the in-frame clones, and not every one. The table has roughly 640,000 clones, 74% seen once; the top ten hold approximately 1.8%. Broader study findings: Rarefaction analysis demonstrated incomplete sorted-subset sequencing notwithstanding large depth.

This chain uses TRBV25-1 with TRBJ2-5, with TRBD1 matching over 8 bases. Gene TRBJ2-7 matches the end of the DNA better, so the J call may be wrong. The material sequenced was memory CD4+ T cells sorted from blood. The subset here: CD45RA-negative fraction. This TCR came from a woman aged 30 to 39 in good health. The CDR3 nucleotides are TGTGCCAGCAGTGAACCTAACAGGGGGGACGAGCAGTACTTC. It codes for CASSEPNRGDEQYF.